This T cell receptor (beta chain) was sequenced for a study of control samples from healthy donors and cancer patients. Repertoires were generated with immunoSEQ multiplex PCR, while TCRdb's copy carries only in-frame clones and drops some. The sample carries 390,000 or so clones, approximately 90% recorded once. The CDR3 runs to 14 residues. Germline V gene sequence: CDR1 SGHAT, CDR2 FQNNGV. V was clipped by 5 bases and J by 4 bases; unmatched bases: 6. The source material was PBMCs. This clonotype was obtained from a man aged 35-49 years with head and neck cancer. The J gene is TRBJ2-3, the V gene TRBV11-2; 7 nucleotides match TRBD1. The CDR3 reads CASSNRGFADTQYF. CDR3 in DNA: TGTGCCAGCAGCAACAGGGGATTCGCAGATACGCAGTATTTT.